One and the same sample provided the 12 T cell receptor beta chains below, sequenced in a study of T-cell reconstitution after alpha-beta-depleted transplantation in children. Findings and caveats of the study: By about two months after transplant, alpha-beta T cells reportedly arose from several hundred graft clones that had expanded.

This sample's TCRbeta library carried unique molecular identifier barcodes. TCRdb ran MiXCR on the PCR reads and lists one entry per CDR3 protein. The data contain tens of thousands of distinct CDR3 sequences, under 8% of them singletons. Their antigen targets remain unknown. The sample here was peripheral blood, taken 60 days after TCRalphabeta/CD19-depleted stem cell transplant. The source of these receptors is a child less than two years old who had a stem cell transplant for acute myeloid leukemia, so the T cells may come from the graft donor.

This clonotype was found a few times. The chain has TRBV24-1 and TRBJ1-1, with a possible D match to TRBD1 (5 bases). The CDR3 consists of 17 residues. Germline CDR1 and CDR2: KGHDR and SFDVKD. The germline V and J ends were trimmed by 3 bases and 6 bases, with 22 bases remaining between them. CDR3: CATSDGTKTFGASEAFF. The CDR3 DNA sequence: TGTGCCACCAGTGATGGGACGAAAACCTTCGGTGCGTCTGAAGCTTTCTTT.

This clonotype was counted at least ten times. DNA of the CDR3: TGTGCCAGCAGCGTACGCCAGGGACTACCTAACACCGGGGAGCTGTTTTTT. Residues: CASSVRQGLPNTGELFF. V is TRBV9 and J is TRBJ2-2, with 7 bases matching TRBD2. Trimming cost V 1 base and J 2 bases; bases outside gene matches: 8. The CDR3 extends over 17 amino acids. The V gene's germline CDR1 is SGDLS and CDR2 YYNGEE.

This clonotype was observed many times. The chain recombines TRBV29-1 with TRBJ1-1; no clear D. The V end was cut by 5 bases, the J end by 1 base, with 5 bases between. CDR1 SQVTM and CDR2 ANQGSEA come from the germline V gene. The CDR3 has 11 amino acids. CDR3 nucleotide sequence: TGCAGCGTTCGGGGGAACACTGAAGCTTTCTTT. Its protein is CSVRGNTEAFF.

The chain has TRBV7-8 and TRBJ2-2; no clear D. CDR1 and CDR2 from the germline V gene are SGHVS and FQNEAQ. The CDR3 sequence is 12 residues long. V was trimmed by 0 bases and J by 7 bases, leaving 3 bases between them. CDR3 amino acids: CASSLAFGELFF. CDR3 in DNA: TGTGCCAGCAGCTTAGCGTTCGGGGAGCTGTTTTTT.

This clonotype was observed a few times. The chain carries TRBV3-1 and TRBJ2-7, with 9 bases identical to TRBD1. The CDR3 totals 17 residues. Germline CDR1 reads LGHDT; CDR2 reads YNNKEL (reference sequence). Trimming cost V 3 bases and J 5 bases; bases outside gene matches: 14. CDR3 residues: CASSQITRDRAAHEQYF. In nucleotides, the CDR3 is TGTGCCAGCAGCCAGATAACCCGGGACAGGGCGGCCCACGAGCAGTACTTC.

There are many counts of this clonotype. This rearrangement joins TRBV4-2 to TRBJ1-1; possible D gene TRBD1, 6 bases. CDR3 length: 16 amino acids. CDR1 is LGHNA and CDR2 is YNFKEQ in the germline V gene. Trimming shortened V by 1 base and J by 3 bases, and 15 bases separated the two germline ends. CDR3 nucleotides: TGTGCCAGCAGCCAAGCCCGACGGGGGGCAGACACTGAAGCTTTCTTT. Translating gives CASSQARRGADTEAFF.

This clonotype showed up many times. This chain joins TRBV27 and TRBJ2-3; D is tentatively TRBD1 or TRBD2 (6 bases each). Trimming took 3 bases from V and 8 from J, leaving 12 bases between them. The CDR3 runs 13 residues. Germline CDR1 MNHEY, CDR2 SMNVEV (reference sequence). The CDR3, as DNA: TGTGCCAGCAGTTTTTTACAGGGAGGTACGCAGTATTTT. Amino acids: CASSFLQGGTQYF.

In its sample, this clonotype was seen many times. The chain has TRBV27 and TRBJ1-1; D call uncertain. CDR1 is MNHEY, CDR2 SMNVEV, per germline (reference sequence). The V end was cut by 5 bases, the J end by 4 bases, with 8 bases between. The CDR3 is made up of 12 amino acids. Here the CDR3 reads CASSAGPTEAFF. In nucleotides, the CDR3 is TGTGCCAGCAGTGCCGGACCCACTGAAGCTTTCTTT.

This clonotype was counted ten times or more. The CDR3 is CASKHYTEAFF. The CDR3 DNA reads as TGTGCCAGCAAGCATTACACTGAAGCTTTCTTT. The rearrangement links TRBV12-3 or TRBV12-4 to TRBJ1-1, with D unclear. The CDR3 runs to 11 residues. Trimming shortened V by 7 bases and J by 3 bases, and 6 bases separated the two germline ends.

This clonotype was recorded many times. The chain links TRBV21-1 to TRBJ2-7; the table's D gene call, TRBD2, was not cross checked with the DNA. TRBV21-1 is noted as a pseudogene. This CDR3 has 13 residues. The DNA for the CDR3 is TGTGCCAGCACCTTACTAGTAGACTACGAGCAGTACTTC. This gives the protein CASTLLVDYEQYF.

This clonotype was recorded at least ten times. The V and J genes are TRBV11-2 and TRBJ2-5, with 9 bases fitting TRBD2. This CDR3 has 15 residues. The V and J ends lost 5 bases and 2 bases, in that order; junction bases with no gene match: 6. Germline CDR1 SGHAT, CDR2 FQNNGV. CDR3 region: CASSPYSGGQETQYF. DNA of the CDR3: TGTGCCAGCAGCCCTTATAGCGGGGGTCAAGAGACCCAGTACTTC.

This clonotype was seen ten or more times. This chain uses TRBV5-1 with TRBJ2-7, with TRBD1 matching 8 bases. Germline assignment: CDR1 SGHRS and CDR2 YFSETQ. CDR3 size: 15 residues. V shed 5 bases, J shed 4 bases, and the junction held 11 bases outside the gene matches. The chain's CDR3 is CASRLNGQGIYEQYF. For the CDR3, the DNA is TGCGCCAGCAGGCTAAATGGACAGGGCATTTACGAGCAGTACTTC.